This is a list of T cell receptor beta chains from one sample in a study of human T cells and chemical hapten exposure. TCRdb reanalysed the RACE reads using MiXCR and keeps one entry per CDR3 protein. The sample has approximately 100,000 distinct CDR3 sequences, more than 10% seen once. Sequencing used whole blood, obtained in connection with sensitization to the hapten diphenylcyclopropenone (DPC). These receptors were taken from a woman in her forties or fifties with alopecia areata. Some clones in this sample may be carry-over from other donors' samples. The CDR3 runs from the conserved cysteine through the conserved F or W. D genes are given only for firm matches. Clone size is stated in some rows and not others, as once, few, many or a class when expanded.

TRBV9,TRBJ1-1,NA,NA,14,TGTGCCAGCAGCGTAGTAAGTCAAACAGGGTCGGCTTTCTTT,CASSVVSQTGSAFF
TRBV20-1,TRBJ1-1,many,NA,12,TGCAGTGCGCCGGAAGGCCCCGCGCGAGCTTTCTTT,CSAPEGPARAFF
TRBV5-1,TRBJ2-7,few,TRBD1,14,TGCGCCAGCAGCTTAGGACAGGGGAATGACGAGCAGTACTTC,CASSLGQGNDEQYF
TRBV7-8,TRBJ1-5,NA,NA,14,TGTGCCAGCAGCTTCAGGGGTCGTAATCAGCCCCAGCATTTT,CASSFRGRNQPQHF
TRBV6-1,TRBJ1-6,many,TRBD1,16,TGTGCCAGCCAGACCGGACAGGGCGCCTATAATTCACCCCTCCACTTT,CASQTGQGAYNSPLHF
TRBV28,TRBJ2-1,NA,NA,14,TGTGCCAGCAGAGCTCACAGGGTCCTCAATGAGCAGTTCTTC,CASRAHRVLNEQFF
TRBV10-3,TRBJ2-7,NA,TRBD1,13,TGTGCCATCAGTGAACAGGGGGCTCACGAGCAGTACTTC,CAISEQGAHEQYF
TRBV11-1,TRBJ2-5,once,TRBD2,14,TGTGCCAGCAGCTTTAGCGGGGCTGGAGATACCCAGTACTTC,CASSFSGAGDTQYF
TRBV19,TRBJ1-5,few,NA,12,TGTGCCAGTAAACGCGGGAATCAGCCCCAGCATTTT,CASKRGNQPQHF
TRBV6-2/TRBV6-3,TRBJ1-1,many,NA,15,TGTGCCAGCAGTTTTTTTGGGTCCATGAACACTGAAGCTTTCTTT,CASSFFGSMNTEAFF
TRBV7-6,TRBJ2-5,NA,TRBD1,16,TGTGCCAGCAGCTTAGGACCCTACAGGGGCCAAGAGACCCAGTACTTC,CASSLGPYRGQETQYF
TRBV4-3,TRBJ1-4,many,NA,17,TGCGCCAGCAGCCAAGATACAGGGACTCACGGAAATGAAAAACTGTTTTTT,CASSQDTGTHGNEKLFF
TRBV18,TRBJ1-2,few,TRBD1,16,TGTGCCAGCTCACCTTCAATGGAGGGGGCGGGCTATGGCTACACCTTC,CASSPSMEGAGYGYTF
TRBV7-6,TRBJ1-1,many,NA,13,TGTGCCAGCAGCTTAGAAGTGAACACTGAAGCTTTCTTT,CASSLEVNTEAFF
TRBV20-1,TRBJ2-1,NA,NA,18,TGCAGTGCTAGAGATCCAGGACGACGCCAAAGCACGTACAATGAGCAGTTCTTC,CSARDPGRRQSTYNEQFF
TRBV29-1,TRBJ2-3,NA,NA,14,TGCAGCGTTGCACTTACTCGTCCGGCAGATACGCAGTATTTT,CSVALTRPADTQYF
TRBV29-1,TRBJ2-7,many,NA,9,TGCAGCCCGAACGACGAGCAGTACTTC,CSPNDEQYF
TRBV19,TRBJ1-5,few,NA,13,TGTGCCAGTAGTATTCTAAGAGATCAGCCCCAGCATTTT,CASSILRDQPQHF
TRBV28,TRBJ1-2,NA,NA,13,TGTGCCAGCAGTTTACATCTTAACTATGGCTACACCTTC,CASSLHLNYGYTF
TRBV28,TRBJ2-7,NA,NA,15,TGTGCCAGCAGTTTAGAGCAGAGCCGGGGGTACGAGCAGTACTTC,CASSLEQSRGYEQYF
TRBV11-2,TRBJ2-5,NA,TRBD1,15,TGTGCCAGCAGCCCCCAGGGGGCTGAGATAGAGACCCAGTACTTC,CASSPQGAEIETQYF
TRBV7-9,TRBJ2-7,NA,NA,13,TGTGCCAGCAGCTTAGGCGAGCTCTACGAGCAGTACTTC,CASSLGELYEQYF
TRBV4-3,TRBJ2-7,NA,NA,13,TGCGCCAGCAGCCAAGATTTGTTCTACGAGCAGTACTTC,CASSQDLFYEQYF
TRBV28,TRBJ1-5,NA,NA,14,TGTGCCAGCAGTTTGTATTCCCCCGGGGCGCCCCAGCATTTT,CASSLYSPGAPQHF
TRBV11-3,TRBJ2-2,few,TRBD2,14,TGTGCCAGCAGAACAGCGGGAGCCACCGGGGAGCTGTTTTTT,CASRTAGATGELFF
TRBV7-2,TRBJ2-3,NA,NA,14,TGTGCCAGCAGCTTAGAACTAGCTGTAGATACGCAGTATTTT,CASSLELAVDTQYF